The 29 T cell receptor beta chains in this list originate from one sample, sequenced in a study of early T cells in non-severe SARS-CoV-2 infection. A single record per CDR3 protein comes from TCRdb applying MiXCR to the 5' RACE reads. This table holds under 85,000 distinct CDR3 sequences, roughly an eighth found once. The sequenced material came from whole blood. The receptors originated from an adult who was a healthcare worker with PCR-confirmed SARS-CoV-2 infection or an uninfected control (not recorded which).

This clonotype was seen at least ten times. The J gene is TRBJ2-4, the V gene TRBV4-2; 12 bases map to TRBD2. J was trimmed by 0 bases and V by 0 bases; bases with no gene match: 12. Germline V gene sequence: CDR1 LGHNA, CDR2 YNFKEQ. The CDR3 spans 21 residues. Here the CDR3 reads CASSQDSSGRVASGAKNIQYF. The CDR3 DNA reads as TGTGCCAGCAGCCAAGATTCTAGCGGGAGGGTAGCATCAGGAGCCAAAAACATTCAGTACTTC.

There are many counts of this clonotype. J is TRBJ2-1 and V is TRBV7-8; 9 positions match TRBD1. Per germline, CDR1 SGHVS and CDR2 FQNEAQ. The CDR3 length is 21 residues. V was clipped by 1 base and J by 0 bases; unmatched bases: 16. CDR3 region: CASSLGGGTGFIGPSYNEQFF. The CDR3 nucleotides read TGTGCCAGCAGCTTAGGTGGTGGGACAGGGTTTATCGGACCCTCCTACAATGAGCAGTTCTTC.

This clonotype showed up many times. CDR3 sequence reads: CASSFGTGRSPLHF. The CDR3 region has the DNA TGTGCCAGCAGTTTTGGGACAGGGCGCTCACCCCTCCACTTT. V gene TRBV12-3 or TRBV12-4 combines with J gene TRBJ1-6; the match to TRBD1 covers 9 bases. Germline trimming cut 3 bases from V and 10 bases from J; bases unmatched to any gene: 4. CDR3 length: 14 amino acids.

This clonotype was seen only a few times. V and J are TRBV7-6 and TRBJ2-6; no clear D gene. V lost 1 base and J lost 0, with 7 bases in between. The germline CDR1 and CDR2 sequences are SGHVS and FNYEAQ. The CDR3 contains 16 residues. DNA for the CDR3: TGTGCCAGCAGCTTAGACCAGGTCTCTGGGGCCAACGTCCTGACTTTC. It translates to CASSLDQVSGANVLTF.

This clonotype was recorded many times. The chain carries TRBV7-2 and TRBJ2-7; the D gene is possibly TRBD2 (6 bases). CDR3 length: 14 residues. Trimming cost V 5 bases and J 7 bases, with 18 bases left between them. Germline lookup yields CDR1 SGHTA and CDR2 FQGNSA. This chain's CDR3 is CASSPGSSSGEQYF. The CDR3, as DNA: TGTGCCAGCAGCCCTGGATCCTCCAGCGGGGAGCAGTACTTC.

This sequence joins TRBV20-1 and TRBJ2-7; D possibly corresponds to TRBD1 (5 bases). V dropped 6 bases and J dropped 5 bases, with 11 bases sitting between them. This CDR3 contains 11 residues. CDR1 and CDR2 from the germline V gene are DFQATT and SNEGSKA (reference sequence). Written as DNA, the CDR3 is TGCAGTGCCAGACGCAGGGACGAGCAGTACTTC. Its translation: CSARRRDEQYF.

Many counts were recorded for this clonotype. The rearrangement joins TRBV19 to TRBJ2-1, with a tentative D call TRBD1 (5 bases). Germline V gene lookup returns CDR1 LNHDA and CDR2 SQIVND (reference sequence). Deletions cut 5 bases from V and 7 bases from J, with 12 bases between. There are 13 residues in the CDR3. The CDR3 here is CASSEGVRNEQFF. CDR3 DNA sequence: TGTGCCAGTAGTGAAGGGGTGAGGAATGAGCAGTTCTTC.

This clonotype has a handful of counts. The rearrangement joins TRBV6-6 to TRBJ1-5; D is unresolved. The CDR3 has 15 amino acids. Germline V gives CDR1 MNHNY, CDR2 SVGAGI (reference sequence). Trimming pared 1 base from V and 4 bases from J, leaving 11 bases between. In DNA, the CDR3 is TGTGCCAGCAGTTACTTGACCGTACAGAATCAGCCCCAGCATTTT. This encodes CASSYLTVQNQPQHF.

This clonotype was detected many times. V usage is TRBV24-1 and J usage is TRBJ2-1; the D is unclear. The CDR3 has 11 amino acids. V lost 0 bases and J lost 10, with 3 bases in between. Germline CDR1 reads KGHDR; CDR2 reads SFDVKD. The CDR3 loop reads CATSDLWEQFF. In DNA, the CDR3 is TGTGCCACCAGTGATTTGTGGGAGCAGTTCTTC.

A few counts support this clonotype. This chain links TRBV30 with TRBJ2-7; TRBD2 matches 7 bases. Germline-derived CDR1 and CDR2 are GTSNPN and SVGIG (reference sequence). V gave up 8 bases and J gave up 3 bases; unmatched junction bases: 13. There are 14 residues in the CDR3. The chain's CDR3 is CAGIVAGSNYEQYF. DNA for the CDR3: TGTGCCGGGATCGTAGCGGGCTCAAACTACGAGCAGTACTTC.

Only a few counts were recorded for this clonotype. The chain employs TRBV5-4 and TRBJ2-1, with 10 bases aligning to TRBD2. The V gene end was trimmed by 4 bases and the J gene end by 9 bases; junction bases not matched to a gene: 10. The CDR3 is made up of 15 amino acids. The germline gives CDR1 SGHNT, CDR2 YYREEE (reference sequence). The CDR3 coding sequence is TGTGCCAGCAGCCATCGGACTAGCGGCCGCAGTGAGCAGTTCTTC. Protein product: CASSHRTSGRSEQFF.

The table lists this clonotype with many counts. The chain couples TRBV11-2 to TRBJ2-7; 9 bases fit TRBD2. Germline CDR1 reads SGHAT; CDR2 reads FQNNGV. V lost 5 bases, J lost 2 bases, and 13 bases stayed unmatched. CDR3 length: 17 residues. Here the CDR3 reads CASSPYGLARLTYEQYF. As DNA, the CDR3 is TGTGCCAGCAGCCCATATGGACTAGCGCGACTAACCTACGAGCAGTACTTC.

This clonotype was found many times. The gene calls are TRBV4-2 and TRBJ2-7; D is unclear. The germline V gene encodes CDR1 LGHNA and CDR2 YNFKEQ. This CDR3 spans 13 amino acids. Trimming took 2 bases from V and 5 from J, leaving 10 bases between them. CDR3 protein: CASSQFLGNEQYF. The CDR3, as DNA: TGTGCCAGCAGCCAATTCCTGGGCAACGAGCAGTACTTC.

This clonotype has just a few counts. V gene TRBV5-6 combines with J gene TRBJ1-4; D is undetermined. V shed 4 bases and J shed 0 bases, with 10 bases lying between them. This CDR3 has 15 amino acids. The V gene's germline CDR1 is SGHDT and CDR2 YYEEEE. CDR3 nucleotide sequence: TGTGCCAGCAGCACCTCAGGAGCAACTAATGAAAAACTGTTTTTT. Encoded protein: CASSTSGATNEKLFF.

This clonotype was found many times. The V gene is TRBV12-3 or TRBV12-4, the J gene TRBJ1-2; no clear D gene. Deletions cut 6 bases from V and 7 bases from J, with 9 bases between. The CDR3 sequence is 11 residues long. The CDR3 DNA reads as TGTGCCAGCAGCCTAGGGAGTGGCTACACCTTC. The encoded protein is CASSLGSGYTF.

This clonotype has ten or more counts. The J gene is TRBJ2-5, the V gene TRBV5-4, with a possible D match to TRBD1 (6 bases). The CDR3 has 14 amino acids. V gave up 3 bases and J gave up 2 bases, with 11 bases separating them. Germline CDR1 and CDR2: SGHNT and YYREEE (reference sequence). The CDR3 nucleotides are TGTGCCAGCAGCTCCACCAGGGGTCAAGAGACCCAGTACTTC. Amino acids: CASSSTRGQETQYF.

Many counts were recorded for this clonotype. The chain has TRBV6-2 or TRBV6-3 and TRBJ1-2, with D perhaps matching TRBD1 (6 bases). CDR3 size: 11 residues. The germline V gene has CDR1 MNHEY and CDR2 SVGEGT. V was shortened by 8 bases and J by 5 bases, with 9 bases between the two germline ends. The CDR3 DNA reads TGTGCCAGCGGGACATCATATGGCTACACCTTC. Its protein is CASGTSYGYTF.

The rearrangement joins TRBV6-1 to TRBJ2-7; 8 positions match TRBD1. Per the germline V gene, CDR1 is MNHNS and CDR2 is SASEGT. This CDR3 spans 15 amino acids. V shed 0 bases, J shed 6 bases, and the junction held 7 bases outside the gene matches. In nucleotides, the CDR3 is TGTGCCAGCAGTGAAGCCGGGACAGGTTCGTCCGAGCAGTACTTC. Translated: CASSEAGTGSSEQYF.

This clonotype appeared many times. V usage is TRBV6-2 or TRBV6-3 and J usage is TRBJ2-4; 7 bases agree with TRBD1. CDR3 length: 13 residues. The germline V gene has CDR1 MNHEY and CDR2 SVGEGT. Trimming at V came to 6 bases and at J to 3 bases, leaving 2 bases not matched to a gene. The CDR3 is CASRDRVKNIQYF. In nucleotides, the CDR3 is TGTGCCAGCAGAGACAGGGTCAAAAACATTCAGTACTTC.

The chain combines TRBV7-2 with TRBJ1-5; D ambiguous. V was trimmed by 1 base and J by 6 bases, leaving 13 bases between them. Germline V lookup: CDR1 SGHTA, CDR2 FQGNSA. This CDR3 is 15 amino acids long. The CDR3 sequence: CASSLGPGRSQPQHF. The CDR3 region has the DNA TGTGCCAGCAGCTTAGGTCCGGGTAGAAGTCAGCCCCAGCATTTT. The full variable domain, its missing parts supplied by reference TRBV7-2 and TRBJ1-5, is GAGVSQSPSNKVTEKGKDVELRCDPISGHTALYWYRQSLGQGLEFLIYFQGNSAPDKSGLPSDRFSAERTGGSVSTLTIQRTQQEDSAVYLCASSLGPGRSQPQHFGDGTRLSIL.

In its sample, this clonotype was seen many times. The chain carries TRBV29-1 and TRBJ1-1; the D gene is possibly TRBD1 (5 bases). The CDR3 runs to 12 residues. V lost 4 bases to trimming and J lost 0 bases, with 6 bases between them. Germline values: CDR1 SQVTM, CDR2 ANQGSEA. The CDR3: CSVGGLNTEAFF. CDR3 nucleotides: TGCAGCGTTGGGGGCCTGAACACTGAAGCTTTCTTT.

As concerns this clonotype: An end of the junction differs from the germline gene, which may be a read error. This rearrangement joins TRBV18 to TRBJ2-4; 9 bases map to TRBD1. Germline loops: CDR1 KGHSH, CDR2 LQKENI. The CDR3 consists of 16 residues. CDR3 in DNA: TGTCCCAGCTCACCACGCACAGGGGGCGTACAAAGGCTTCAGTACTTC. Its protein product is CPSSPRTGGVQRLQYF.

CDR3 amino acids: CASSFRTGTGPTYQETQYF. The CDR3 bases are TGTGCCAGCAGTTTTAGGACCGGGACAGGGCCTACGTACCAAGAGACCCAGTACTTC. The chain carries TRBV6-4 and TRBJ2-5; 9 bases match TRBD1. The CDR3 loop spans 19 amino acids. The J segment lost 0 bases and the V segment lost 5 bases, leaving 16 bases of the junction unmatched. Germline V gene data show CDR1 as MRHNA and CDR2 as SNTAGT.

This clonotype was picked up a small number of times. The CDR3 coding sequence is TGCAGTGCTTCAGCGGGCGCTACCAATGAGCAGTTCTTC. Amino acid sequence: CSASAGATNEQFF. The chain couples TRBV20-1 to TRBJ2-1, with D perhaps matching TRBD2 (6 bases). Trimming left V 5 bases short and J 6 bases short, with 14 bases between. Germline CDR1 reads DFQATT; CDR2 reads SNEGSKA (reference sequence). This CDR3 comprises 13 residues.

This clonotype was seen a single time. A much larger clonotype is one base distant, so this may be a read error. The chain carries TRBV13 and TRBJ1-6; a weak D match, TRBD1 (5 bases). CDR1 is PRHDT and CDR2 is FYEKMQ in the germline V gene (reference sequence). V gave up 7 bases and J gave up 11 bases, with 12 bases separating them. This CDR3 is built from 12 residues. CDR3 region: CASTNGGAPLHF. The CDR3 nucleotides read TGTGCCAGCACCAACGGGGGGGCACCCCTCCACTTT.

The chain links TRBV9 to TRBJ2-3; D might be TRBD2 (5 bases). CDR1 SGDLS and CDR2 YYNGEE come from the germline V gene. This CDR3 has 15 amino acids. V was cut by 2 bases and J by 3 bases, with 13 bases left in between. CDR3 sequence (DNA): TGTGCCAGCAGCGTCGAGGGAGAGGGAACAGATACGCAGTATTTT. It translates to CASSVEGEGTDTQYF.

Concerning this clonotype itself: A much larger clone sits a single nucleotide away, making a read error possible. The rearrangement joins TRBV18 to TRBJ1-5, with TRBD1 matching over 10 bases. Looked up from germline, CDR1 is KGHSH and CDR2 is LQKENI. The CDR3 is 15 residues long. As DNA, the CDR3 is TGTGCCGGCTCAACCCGACAGGGGGCCAATCAGCCCCAGCATTTT. Amino acids: CAGSTRQGANQPQHF.

This clonotype was counted at least ten times. The genes are TRBV28 and TRBJ2-4; D perhaps matches TRBD1 (6 bases). Germline-derived CDR1 and CDR2 are MDHEN and SYDVKM. The V end was cut by 5 bases, the J end by 9 bases, with 17 bases between. The CDR3 runs to 14 residues. CDR3 sequence: CASSQIQGIGIQYF. The CDR3, as DNA: TGTGCCAGCAGTCAGATACAGGGTATCGGCATTCAGTACTTC.

Sample share makes this clonotype medium-sized. The chain carries TRBV29-1 and TRBJ2-7, with D unclear. V lost 7 bases and J 0 bases, leaving 7 bases between the germline ends. Per germline, CDR1 SQVTM and CDR2 ANQGSEA. The CDR3 totals 11 residues. The CDR3 spells CSAADSYEQYF. The CDR3 DNA reads as TGCAGCGCGGCCGACTCCTACGAGCAGTACTTC.